This entry lists 28 T cell receptor beta chains sequenced from one sample in a study of blood T cells in healthy people across ages. It was with a sample-barcoded 5' primer and a J-beta primer mix that a second PCR of roughly 7 to 12 cycles was run. TCRdb re-derived calls from the 5' RACE reads in MiXCR, one entry per CDR3 protein. The top ten clones hold roughly 8.2% of a sample with about 1.7 million distinct CDR3 sequences, 28% of them seen once. Material for sequencing was blood. These receptor sequences come from a woman in her 30s in good health.

The chain carries TRBV7-2 and TRBJ2-6; TRBD2 aligns across 7 bases. V was pared by 4 bases and J by 4 bases, with 10 bases of the junction left unmatched. Germline assignment: CDR1 SGHTA and CDR2 FQGNSA. The CDR3 runs 17 residues. The CDR3 is CASSSPIGGSGANVLTF. The CDR3 nucleotides are TGTGCCAGCAGCTCCCCGATCGGGGGGTCCGGGGCCAACGTCCTGACTTTC.

The rearrangement links TRBV12-3 or TRBV12-4 to TRBJ2-7, with 8 bases fitting TRBD2. The J call may be faulty, since TRBJ2-5 better matches the DNA end. The CDR3 extends over 18 amino acids. The CDR3 sequence: CASSALRGTSRGDQTQYF. Here the CDR3 DNA reads TGTGCCAGCAGTGCCTTGAGGGGGACTAGTAGGGGGGACCAGACCCAGTACTTC.

The V gene is TRBV3-1, the J gene TRBJ1-6; unclear D gene. V shed 2 bases and J shed 13 bases, with 9 bases lying between them. The CDR3 length is 12 residues. Germline V gives CDR1 LGHDT, CDR2 YNNKEL (reference sequence). CDR3 DNA sequence: TGTGCCAGCAGCCAACCCCTTCGGCCCCTCCACTTT. It translates to CASSQPLRPLHF.

This clonotype was counted many times. The genes are TRBV3-1 and TRBJ2-5; no reliable D call. V was shortened by 4 bases and J by 0 bases, with 9 bases between the two germline ends. Per germline, CDR1 LGHDT and CDR2 YNNKEL (reference sequence). The CDR3 runs 14 residues. The CDR3 DNA reads as TGTGCCAGCAGCCTCCGGGCCAACCAAGAGACCCAGTACTTC. Its protein product is CASSLRANQETQYF.

This chain joins TRBV7-2 and TRBJ2-1; 14 nucleotides line up with TRBD2. With 5 bases clipped from V and 0 bases from J, the junction kept 12 bases outside the gene matches. There are 20 residues in the CDR3. CDR1 SGHTA and CDR2 FQGNSA come from the germline V gene. The CDR3 loop is CASSRGLAGVTHSSYNEQFF. DNA for the CDR3: TGTGCCAGCAGCCGGGGACTAGCGGGAGTAACCCATAGCTCCTACAATGAGCAGTTCTTC.

This clonotype has a handful of counts. The genes are TRBV12-3 or TRBV12-4 and TRBJ1-2, with no clear D. Trimming stripped 2 bases from V and 4 bases from J, with 8 bases between. This CDR3 comprises 13 residues. The CDR3 DNA reads as TGTGCCAGCAGTTTATCCGGTGCCTATGGCTACACCTTC. This encodes CASSLSGAYGYTF.

This clonotype showed up just a few times. The gene calls are TRBV6-5 and TRBJ2-7; 7 bases are a match to TRBD2. The V gene end was trimmed by 3 bases and the J gene end by 4 bases; junction bases not matched to a gene: 6. The V gene's germline CDR1 is MNHEY and CDR2 SVGAGI. The CDR3 has 14 residues. DNA of the CDR3: TGTGCCAGCAGTTATGCTAGCGGCCTTTACGAGCAGTACTTC. It encodes CASSYASGLYEQYF.

The gene calls are TRBV12-3 or TRBV12-4 and TRBJ1-2; 7 nucleotides match TRBD1. CDR3 length: 15 amino acids. V trimming: 6 bases; J trimming: 4 bases; junction bases outside the gene matches: 11. In DNA form, the CDR3 reads TGTGCCAGCAGGGGCCCAGGGGGGGCTTCCTATGGCTACACCTTC. Amino acid sequence: CASRGPGGASYGYTF.

This clonotype was counted between two and nine times. The chain employs TRBV9 and TRBJ2-5; maybe TRBD2 (6 bases). This CDR3 region has 14 residues. Germline V gives CDR1 SGDLS, CDR2 YYNGEE. V was trimmed by 3 bases and J by 11 bases, leaving 20 bases between them. The CDR3 reads CASSGVEDYNEQYF. The CDR3 DNA sequence: TGTGCCAGCAGCGGAGTAGAGGACTACAATGAGCAGTACTTC.

This clonotype was seen ten or more times. This rearrangement joins TRBV5-1 to TRBJ2-7; 8 bases align to TRBD1. The CDR3 has 13 residues. CDR1 is SGHRS and CDR2 is YFSETQ in the germline V gene. J was trimmed by 5 bases and V by 4 bases; bases with no gene match: 5. CDR3 nucleotide sequence: TGCGCCAGCAGCGGACAGGGATCTGACGAGCAGTACTTC. This translates into CASSGQGSDEQYF.

This clonotype was seen at least ten times. This rearrangement joins TRBV6-2 or TRBV6-3 to TRBJ2-7, with unresolved D. CDR3 length: 11 residues. Trimming removed 7 bases from V and 6 bases from J, with 10 bases in between. In germline, CDR1 is MNHEY, CDR2 SVGEGT. The CDR3 reads CASTLGVEQYF. The CDR3 DNA sequence: TGTGCCAGCACATTAGGAGTCGAGCAGTACTTC.

This clonotype was found many times. The chain combines TRBV7-9 with TRBJ1-2; 10 positions match TRBD1. V trimming: 5 bases; J trimming: 8 bases; junction bases outside the gene matches: 5. This CDR3 region has 13 residues. CDR1 and CDR2 (germline): SEHNR, FQNEAQ (reference sequence). CDR3 DNA sequence: TGTGCCAGCAGCGACGGGACAGGGGACGGCTACACCTTC. Encoded protein: CASSDGTGDGYTF.

The chain has TRBV29-1 and TRBJ2-3, with D maybe TRBD1 (6 bases). The CDR3 runs to 14 residues. The germline CDR1 and CDR2 sequences are SQVTM and ANQGSEA. With 2 bases removed from V and 4 bases from J, the gap between germline ends came to 13 bases. CDR3 nucleotide sequence: TGCAGCGTTGAAAAGGGACAACGGGCAGATACGCAGTATTTT. Translated: CSVEKGQRADTQYF.

The chain employs TRBV29-1 and TRBJ1-1; tentative D call: TRBD1 (6 bases). The CDR3 has 13 amino acids. Germline loops: CDR1 SQVTM, CDR2 ANQGSEA. Trimming removed 4 bases at V and 4 bases at J, with 13 bases between. The CDR3 DNA reads TGCAGCGTTGTGGGGGGCTTTCGCACTGAAGCTTTCTTT. Translated: CSVVGGFRTEAFF.

This chain connects TRBV27 to TRBJ2-4, with a possible D match to TRBD1 (6 bases). The CDR3 loop spans 19 amino acids. Germline V CDR1 and CDR2: MNHEY, SMNVEV (reference sequence). The V end was cut by 1 base, the J end by 5 bases, with 24 bases between. DNA of the CDR3: TGTGCCAGCAGTTTATTAGGGGGATCCCAGAGTTATTTCCAAAACATTCAGTACTTC. It yields the protein CASSLLGGSQSYFQNIQYF.

The chain joins TRBV27 to TRBJ2-1; 9 bases match TRBD2. CDR1 and CDR2 (germline): MNHEY, SMNVEV (reference sequence). After removal of 6 bases from V and 8 bases from J, the junction contained 11 bases not matched to a gene. The CDR3 runs to 15 residues. For the CDR3, the DNA is TGTGCCAGCAGCGAACCGGGACTAGCTGGTGATGAGCAGTTCTTC. This codes for CASSEPGLAGDEQFF.

The J gene is TRBJ1-1, the V gene TRBV5-6; D gene unclear. The CDR3 length is 16 residues. CDR1 and CDR2 (germline): SGHDT, YYEEEE. Trimming shortened V by 7 bases and J by 1 base, and 20 bases separated the two germline ends. CDR3 sequence: CASFGHETGRNTEAFF. The CDR3 region has the DNA TGTGCCAGCTTTGGGCACGAGACGGGGAGGAACACTGAAGCTTTCTTT. The entire variable domain, with the rest obtained from reference TRBV5-6 and TRBJ1-1, is as follows: DAGVTQSPTHLIKTRGQQVTLRCSPKSGHDTVSWYQQALGQGPQFIFQYYEEEERQRGNFPDRFSGHQFPNYSSELNVNALLLGDSALYLCASFGHETGRNTEAFFGQGTRLTVV.

The V gene is TRBV3-1, the J gene TRBJ2-1, with D uncertain. Germline CDR1 LGHDT, CDR2 YNNKEL (reference sequence). Trimming took 3 bases from V and 0 from J, leaving 6 bases between them. There are 14 residues in the CDR3. CDR3 amino acids: CASSQANSYNEQFF. As DNA, the CDR3 is TGTGCCAGCAGCCAGGCTAACTCCTACAATGAGCAGTTCTTC.

The chain carries TRBV7-9 and TRBJ2-1; D may correspond to TRBD1 or TRBD2 (5 bases each). CDR1 and CDR2 from the germline V gene are SEHNR and FQNEAQ (reference sequence). Deletions cut 2 bases from V and 6 bases from J, with 11 bases between. CDR3 size: 14 residues. The CDR3 protein is CASSLQGESNEQFF. The CDR3 DNA reads TGTGCCAGCAGCTTACAGGGAGAGAGCAATGAGCAGTTCTTC.

This clonotype showed up just a few times. The chain has TRBV7-2 and TRBJ1-2; D possibly corresponds to TRBD1 (6 bases). The CDR3 runs 13 residues. V lost 5 bases and J 7 bases, leaving 14 bases between the germline ends. Germline V gene data show CDR1 as SGHTA and CDR2 as FQGNSA. The CDR3 region is CASSTGGRVGYTF. The CDR3 nucleotides are TGTGCCAGCAGCACCGGGGGCCGGGTTGGCTACACCTTC. Full variable domain (outside the CDR3, taken from reference TRBV7-2 and TRBJ1-2): GAGVSQSPSNKVTEKGKDVELRCDPISGHTALYWYRQSLGQGLEFLIYFQGNSAPDKSGLPSDRFSAERTGGSVSTLTIQRTQQEDSAVYLCASSTGGRVGYTFGSGTRLTVV.

This clonotype was detected only once. V usage is TRBV11-3 and J usage is TRBJ1-5; D is ambiguous. Germline CDR1 reads SGHNT; CDR2 reads YENEEA. V was clipped by 5 bases and J by 1 base, with 15 bases between them. This CDR3 is built from 16 residues. CDR3 coding DNA: TGTGCCAGCAGCCCTGGACGTTTTGTGAGCAATCAGCCCCAGCATTTT. Its protein is CASSPGRFVSNQPQHF.

This clonotype was observed many times. J is TRBJ1-5 and V is TRBV29-1; D uncertain. The CDR3 has 13 amino acids. CDR1 and CDR2 from the germline V gene are SQVTM and ANQGSEA. The V gene lost 4 bases and the J gene lost 3 bases, with 10 bases spanning the gap. The CDR3 protein is CSVVVGFNQPQHF. CDR3 nucleotide sequence: TGCAGCGTTGTTGTAGGCTTCAATCAGCCCCAGCATTTT.

The chain combines TRBV5-8 with TRBJ2-7; no clear D. The CDR3 covers 13 residues. The germline V gene has CDR1 SGHTS and CDR2 YDEGEE. Trimming cost V 5 bases and J 4 bases, with 13 bases left between them. CDR3 sequence (DNA): TGTGCCAGCAGACTGGACGACGGATACGAGCAGTACTTC. As protein: CASRLDDGYEQYF. Looking up the rest from reference TRBV5-8 and TRBJ2-7 gives the full variable domain: EAGVTQSPTHLIKTRGQQATLRCSPISGHTSVYWYQQALGLGLQFLLWYDEGEERNRGNFPPRFSGRQFPNYSSELNVNALELEDSALYLCASRLDDGYEQYFGPGTRLTVT.

This clonotype was counted many times. CDR3 coding DNA: TGCAGTGCTAGAGGGGGAGCCGGGACAGGGACCCACGAGCAGTACTTC. Translating gives CSARGGAGTGTHEQYF. The V and J genes are TRBV20-1 and TRBJ2-7; TRBD1 matches at 9 bases. The ends lost 1 base at V and 5 bases at J; junction bases unmatched: 12. Germline CDR1 is DFQATT and CDR2 is SNEGSKA (reference sequence). The CDR3 consists of 16 residues.

This clonotype occurred many times. V usage is TRBV4-1 and J usage is TRBJ1-1, with unresolved D. Deletions cut 0 bases from V and 5 bases from J, with 16 bases between. Germline lookup yields CDR1 MGHRA and CDR2 YSYEKL. The CDR3 loop spans 16 amino acids. The CDR3 reads CASSQEPTGFKTEAFF. CDR3 sequence (DNA): TGCGCCAGCAGCCAAGAGCCTACGGGATTCAAGACTGAAGCTTTCTTT.

This clonotype was recorded once. This chain joins TRBV5-1 and TRBJ2-1; D may correspond to TRBD1 or TRBD2 (6 bases each). CDR3 length: 15 residues. The germline gives CDR1 SGHRS, CDR2 YFSETQ. Trimming took off 4 bases at V and 3 bases at J, with 14 bases between the two ends. The CDR3 region is CASSHEGEDYNEQFF. The CDR3 DNA follows: TGCGCCAGCAGCCACGAGGGGGAGGACTACAATGAGCAGTTCTTC.

This clonotype was found a few times. The chain is built from TRBV12-5 and TRBJ2-4; TRBD2 agrees at 7 bases. The DNA end lines up better with TRBJ2-7; the J call may be wrong. Germline loops: CDR1 LGHNT, CDR2 FRNRAP. This CDR3 is built from 13 residues. The CDR3 sequence: CASGPGLTYEQYF. Here the CDR3 DNA reads TGTGCTAGTGGTCCGGGACTAACCTACGAGCAGTACTTC.

The V and J genes are TRBV12-3 or TRBV12-4 and TRBJ2-5; 8 nucleotides align to TRBD2. The CDR3 is made up of 14 amino acids. After removal of 7 bases from V and 2 bases from J, the junction contained 6 bases not matched to a gene. The CDR3 protein is CASMGGGLQETQYF. CDR3 DNA sequence: TGTGCCAGCATGGGCGGGGGGCTGCAAGAGACCCAGTACTTC.